These 32 T cell receptor beta chains were sequenced from one sample in a study of response to subunit inactivated influenza vaccine. TCRdb fed the RT-PCR reads into MiXCR, producing one record per CDR3 protein. Here the sample spans some 800,000 distinct CDR3 sequences, 21% being singletons. The sequences come from PBMCs from blood, collected roughly 5 days after vaccination. The receptors shown here come from a man in his forties or fifties who received an inactivated influenza vaccine.

This clonotype was seen ten or more times. The CDR3 here is CASSLSLQGVEQYF. In DNA, the CDR3 is TGTGCCAGCAGTCTCAGTTTACAGGGAGTCGAGCAGTACTTC. The chain links TRBV6-1 to TRBJ2-7; D is perhaps TRBD1 (6 bases). The germline V gene has CDR1 MNHNS and CDR2 SASEGT. V lost 5 bases and J 6 bases, leaving 17 bases between the germline ends. This CDR3 is built from 14 residues.

The table lists this clonotype with many counts. V gene TRBV7-9 combines with J gene TRBJ1-2; possible D gene TRBD1, 6 bases. Trimming cost V 4 bases and J 4 bases, with 13 bases left between them. This CDR3 contains 14 residues. Germline CDR1 is SEHNR and CDR2 is FQNEAQ (reference sequence). CDR3 residues: CASSSDGQLYGYTF. The CDR3 nucleotides are TGTGCCAGCAGCTCTGACGGACAGCTCTATGGCTACACCTTC.

The table lists this clonotype with a few counts. This sequence joins TRBV4-3 and TRBJ2-2; 8 positions agree with TRBD2. The germline V gene encodes CDR1 LGHNA and CDR2 YSLEER. The CDR3 spans 14 residues. V trimming: 4 bases; J trimming: 6 bases; junction bases outside the gene matches: 4. The CDR3 DNA sequence: TGCGCCAGCAGCCCCCGGGGGGGGGCCGGGGAGCTGTTTTTT. Protein sequence: CASSPRGGAGELFF.

The chain links TRBV20-1 to TRBJ2-5; 7 nucleotides agree with TRBD1. Per the germline V gene, CDR1 is DFQATT and CDR2 is SNEGSKA (reference sequence). Losses at the gene ends were 0 bases for V and 3 bases for J; bases not matched to a gene: 4. This CDR3 is 14 amino acids long. This CDR3 is CSAREGTAKETQYF. In DNA, the CDR3 is TGCAGTGCTAGAGAGGGGACAGCAAAAGAGACCCAGTACTTC.

This chain joins TRBV5-5 and TRBJ2-7, with 7 bases that match TRBD2. The V gene's germline CDR1 is SGHKS and CDR2 YYEKEE (reference sequence). V trimming: 3 bases; J trimming: 0 bases; junction bases outside the gene matches: 6. This CDR3 is 15 amino acids long. The DNA for the CDR3 is TGTGCCAGCAGCTCCGAAAGCGGGGACTCCTACGAGCAGTACTTC. As protein: CASSSESGDSYEQYF.

The J gene is TRBJ2-3, the V gene TRBV5-1; D may match TRBD1 or TRBD2 (6 bases each). The CDR3 spans 13 residues. CDR1 and CDR2 (germline): SGHRS, YFSETQ. With 2 bases removed from V and 6 bases from J, the gap between germline ends came to 10 bases. As DNA, the CDR3 is TGCGCCAGCAGCTTAAGGGGGGAGGATACGCAGTATTTT. Its translation is CASSLRGEDTQYF.

This clonotype turned up a few times. The CDR3 nucleotides are TGTGCCAGCACTACTATCGAAGGGAATGAGCAGTTCTTC. Encoded protein: CASTTIEGNEQFF. The V and J genes are TRBV12-3 or TRBV12-4 and TRBJ2-1; no firm D call. The CDR3 is made up of 13 amino acids. V lost 7 bases and J lost 7, with 14 bases in between.

The V gene is TRBV6-2 or TRBV6-3, the J gene TRBJ2-1; 8 nucleotides agree with TRBD2. The V segment lost 6 bases and the J segment 7 bases; nucleotides outside the gene matches: 14. The CDR3 is made up of 16 amino acids. Germline V gene sequence: CDR1 MNHEY, CDR2 SVGEGT. The CDR3 reads CASRSLGGRIGNEQFF. The CDR3 DNA reads as TGTGCCAGCAGATCCCTTGGCGGGAGGATCGGGAATGAGCAGTTCTTC.

The rearrangement uses TRBV9 and TRBJ2-3; D gene uncertain. The CDR3 is 12 amino acids. V was cut by 4 bases and J by 6 bases, with 9 bases left in between. Germline loops: CDR1 SGDLS, CDR2 YYNGEE. CDR3 bases: TGTGCCAGCAGCCCCTTCGTGGATACGCAGTATTTT. Its translation: CASSPFVDTQYF.

The rearrangement uses TRBV6-2 or TRBV6-3 and TRBJ2-2; 9 bases align to TRBD1. The CDR3 spans 16 residues. V gave up 7 bases and J gave up 5 bases; unmatched junction bases: 11. In germline, CDR1 is MNHEY, CDR2 SVGEGT. The CDR3 coding sequence is TGTGCCAGCACCCGTTCGGGGACAGGGACGACCGGGGAGCTGTTTTTT. Amino acids: CASTRSGTGTTGELFF.

V and J are TRBV28 and TRBJ1-6; 7 bases match TRBD1. The CDR3 is made up of 15 amino acids. J gave up 8 bases and V 4 bases, and 8 bases lay outside the gene matches. Germline V lookup: CDR1 MDHEN, CDR2 SYDVKM. The CDR3 reads CASSSPGQRDSPLHF. The CDR3 DNA follows: TGTGCCAGCAGTTCCCCGGGACAGCGAGATTCACCCCTCCACTTT.

The chain carries TRBV7-3 and TRBJ2-5; 9 bases fit TRBD2. CDR1 and CDR2 from the germline V gene are SGHTA and FQGTGA. Trimming at V came to 2 bases and at J to 1 base, leaving 5 bases not matched to a gene. The CDR3 has 16 amino acids. The CDR3 bases are TGTGCCAGCAGCTTAGTGCTAGCGGGGATCCAAGAGACCCAGTACTTC. It codes for CASSLVLAGIQETQYF.

This rearrangement joins TRBV6-2 or TRBV6-3 to TRBJ2-2, with 9 bases matching TRBD1. The CDR3 covers 14 residues. CDR1 is MNHEY and CDR2 is SVGEGT in the germline V gene. With V trimmed by 5 bases and J by 6 bases, 4 bases remained unmatched. CDR3 sequence reads: CASSKQGASGELFF. The CDR3 DNA follows: TGTGCCAGCAGTAAACAGGGGGCGTCCGGGGAGCTGTTTTTT.

This clonotype was detected only a few times. V and J are TRBV4-3 and TRBJ1-5, with 7 bases matching TRBD1. Germline assignment: CDR1 LGHNA and CDR2 YSLEER. The J segment lost 6 bases and the V segment lost 0 bases, leaving 5 bases of the junction unmatched. This CDR3 comprises 15 residues. The CDR3 loop is CASSQDQGGGQPQHF. The CDR3 DNA sequence: TGCGCCAGCAGCCAAGATCAGGGGGGGGGTCAGCCCCAGCATTTT.

The rearrangement links TRBV12-3 or TRBV12-4 to TRBJ2-5, with 9 bases fitting TRBD2. There are 15 residues in the CDR3. Trimming at V came to 5 bases and at J to 1 base, leaving 5 bases not matched to a gene. The CDR3 region has the DNA TGTGCCAGCAGTGGGGCTAGCGGGACCCAAGAGACCCAGTACTTC. Its translation is CASSGASGTQETQYF.

The CDR3 nucleotides are TGTGCCAGCAGCCAAACTTGGCTTGGGCAAGCCTACGAGCAGTACTTC. This sequence encodes CASSQTWLGQAYEQYF. This chain connects TRBV14 to TRBJ2-7, with D hard to call. CDR1 is SGHDN, CDR2 FVKESK, per germline. This CDR3 region has 16 residues. Deletions cut 2 bases from V and 2 bases from J, with 16 bases between.

The rearrangement links TRBV29-1 to TRBJ2-7; 8 bases are a match to TRBD1. Losses at the gene ends were 6 bases for V and 3 bases for J; bases not matched to a gene: 4. This CDR3 has 12 residues. In germline, CDR1 is SQVTM, CDR2 ANQGSEA. CDR3 protein: CSVRQGRYEQYF. In DNA form, the CDR3 reads TGCAGCGTAAGACAGGGGCGCTACGAGCAGTACTTC.

The chain joins TRBV7-2 to TRBJ2-1, with D perhaps being TRBD1 or TRBD2 (5 bases each). CDR1 and CDR2 (germline): SGHTA, FQGNSA. This CDR3 comprises 13 residues. The V end was cut by 0 bases, the J end by 10 bases, with 10 bases between. The CDR3 is CASSLAGELEQFF. The CDR3 DNA sequence: TGTGCCAGCAGCTTAGCGGGGGAATTGGAGCAGTTCTTC.

The genes are TRBV4-1 and TRBJ1-1, with 8 bases lining up with TRBD1. CDR1 MGHRA and CDR2 YSYEKL come from the germline V gene. Trimming at V came to 2 bases and at J to 5 bases, leaving 4 bases not matched to a gene. This CDR3 is built from 14 residues. The CDR3 is CASSQTTGETEAFF. CDR3 nucleotides: TGCGCCAGCAGCCAAACGACAGGGGAGACTGAAGCTTTCTTT.

The V call is TRBV2, the J call TRBJ2-3, with TRBD2 matching over 8 bases. This CDR3 is 15 amino acids long. J lost 3 bases, V lost 8 bases, and 10 bases had no gene match. Germline CDR1 reads SNHLY; CDR2 reads FYNNEI. DNA for the CDR3: TGTGCCAGCGCAGGTTTACTAGCGGAGACAGATACGCAGTATTTT. Its translation is CASAGLLAETDTQYF.

The rearrangement links TRBV7-2 to TRBJ2-7; D call uncertain. V was trimmed by 0 bases and J by 2 bases, leaving 11 bases between them. Germline CDR1 SGHTA, CDR2 FQGNSA. This CDR3 region has 15 residues. CDR3 protein: CASSLALYSAYEQYF. The CDR3 coding sequence is TGTGCCAGCAGCTTAGCCCTCTATTCGGCCTACGAGCAGTACTTC.

This rearrangement joins TRBV6-2 or TRBV6-3 to TRBJ1-3; unclear D gene. The CDR3 runs 13 residues. Trimming took 8 bases from V and 3 from J, leaving 11 bases between them. CDR1 is MNHEY, CDR2 SVGEGT, per germline. CDR3 DNA sequence: TGTGCCAGCGCAGCGGTTGATGGAAACACCATATATTTT. The encoded protein is CASAAVDGNTIYF.

This clonotype was observed a handful of times. The chain is built from TRBV24-1 and TRBJ2-7; D unresolved. Deletions cut 3 bases from V and 4 bases from J, with 12 bases between. Germline V gene data show CDR1 as KGHDR and CDR2 as SFDVKD. The CDR3 totals 14 residues. The DNA for the CDR3 is TGTGCCACCAGTGATAGCACCTATGGGTACGAGCAGTACTTC. Encoded protein: CATSDSTYGYEQYF.

The V and J genes are TRBV18 and TRBJ2-5; D unresolved. With 3 bases removed from V and 5 bases from J, the gap between germline ends came to 13 bases. The length of the CDR3 is 14 residues. CDR1 and CDR2 (germline): KGHSH, LQKENI. For the CDR3, the DNA is TGTGCCAGCTCACCGACTCCCTCTGGTGAGACCCAGTACTTC. Translated: CASSPTPSGETQYF.

The chain uses TRBV20-1 and TRBJ2-1; 8 bases fit TRBD2. V dropped 1 base and J dropped 10; count of bases not matched to a gene: 9. Germline values: CDR1 DFQATT, CDR2 SNEGSKA (reference sequence). This CDR3 comprises 14 residues. CDR3 DNA sequence: TGCAGTGCTAGAGGGGTAGCGGGGTCAATCGAGCAGTTCTTC. Residues: CSARGVAGSIEQFF.

This clonotype appeared a few times. This chain connects TRBV6-5 to TRBJ2-7, with 8 nucleotides matching TRBD1. The CDR3 spans 11 residues. V was pared by 6 bases and J by 9 bases, with 4 bases of the junction left unmatched. The V gene's germline CDR1 is MNHEY and CDR2 SVGAGI. The CDR3 DNA sequence: TGTGCCAGCAGACAGGGGGATGGGCAGTACTTC. Amino acids: CASRQGDGQYF.

This clonotype was observed a handful of times. The gene calls are TRBV5-1 and TRBJ2-1; 8 bases are shared with TRBD1. With 4 bases clipped from V and 8 bases from J, the junction kept 11 bases outside the gene matches. Germline-derived CDR1 and CDR2 are SGHRS and YFSETQ. The CDR3 extends over 15 amino acids. The CDR3 nucleotides are TGCGCCAGCAGCGGGGATACAGGGGGGCGGGATGAGCAGTTCTTC. Translated: CASSGDTGGRDEQFF.

The V and J genes are TRBV3-1 and TRBJ1-2, with D uncertain. Germline V gene data show CDR1 as LGHDT and CDR2 as YNNKEL (reference sequence). V dropped 0 bases and J dropped 8 bases, with 4 bases sitting between them. The CDR3 has 11 amino acids. CDR3 sequence (DNA): TGTGCCAGCAGCCAAGACCGGGGCTACACCTTC. Translating gives CASSQDRGYTF.

This clonotype was observed at least ten times. This chain links TRBV29-1 with TRBJ2-7; 8 bases agree with TRBD1. The trim removed 3 bases at V and 3 bases at J, leaving 7 bases unmatched. The CDR3 runs 14 residues. CDR1 and CDR2 (germline): SQVTM, ANQGSEA. CDR3 coding DNA: TGCAGCGTTGACACCCAAGGACAGGGCTACGAGCAGTACTTC. Encoded protein: CSVDTQGQGYEQYF.

The V gene is TRBV10-3, the J gene TRBJ2-1; maybe TRBD2 (6 bases). The CDR3 sequence is 14 residues long. CDR1 ENHRY and CDR2 SYGVKD come from the germline V gene. With 11 bases removed from V and 5 bases from J, the gap between germline ends came to 19 bases. The CDR3 nucleotides read TGTGCCGCCAGTGTTAGCGGCGCTAACAATGAGCAGTTCTTC. It codes for CAASVSGANNEQFF.

Only a few counts were recorded for this clonotype. The CDR3 nucleotides read TGTGCCAGCATGGCTAGCGGGATTACCGGGGAGCTGTTTTTT. As protein: CASMASGITGELFF. The chain is built from TRBV27 and TRBJ2-2; 9 bases fit TRBD2. The length of the CDR3 is 14 residues. The V gene end was trimmed by 7 bases and the J gene end by 5 bases; junction bases not matched to a gene: 5. Germline loops: CDR1 MNHEY, CDR2 SMNVEV (reference sequence).

The chain joins TRBV5-1 to TRBJ2-7; TRBD2 matches at 9 bases. This CDR3 spans 14 amino acids. Germline V CDR1 and CDR2: SGHRS, YFSETQ. The ends lost 6 bases at V and 4 bases at J; junction bases unmatched: 8. The CDR3 protein is CASKTASGNYEQYF. For the CDR3, the DNA is TGCGCCAGCAAAACGGCTAGCGGGAATTACGAGCAGTACTTC.